Given below is one TCR beta chain in context. The antigen remains unidentified. The CDR3 runs 15 residues. CDR1 is SEHNR, CDR2 FQNEAQ, per germline (reference sequence). V shed 4 bases and J 5 bases; nucleotides not matched to a gene: 9. This entry belongs to a study of cytomegalovirus exposure and HLA in healthy donors. General study results and limits: Through in vitro validation, a few CMV-associated chains were shown to be specific for CMV antigens. Common viral pathogens were later found to be apparently linked to several of the most significant clusters. Later analysis showed TCR association rates varying by HLA locus, highest for DRB1 and lowest for HLA-C. V segments that were indistinguishable, TRBV6-2 and TRBV6-3 among them, were omitted from analysis.

PCR amplification relied on 60 Vbeta primers (plus 13 Jbeta primers). Generated by immunoSEQ multiplex PCR, the TCRdb table keeps only in-frame clones and is missing some. The sample records about 67,000 clones, approximately 67% being singletons. The chain joins TRBV7-9 to TRBJ1-2; 8 bases line up with TRBD1. This clonotype was sampled from a woman aged 25 to 39 in good health and CMV-seronegative. The sequenced sample consisted of PBMCs. CDR3: CASSSPGQAIYGYTF. DNA for the CDR3: TGTGCCAGCAGCTCCCCGGGACAGGCAATTTATGGCTACACCTTC.